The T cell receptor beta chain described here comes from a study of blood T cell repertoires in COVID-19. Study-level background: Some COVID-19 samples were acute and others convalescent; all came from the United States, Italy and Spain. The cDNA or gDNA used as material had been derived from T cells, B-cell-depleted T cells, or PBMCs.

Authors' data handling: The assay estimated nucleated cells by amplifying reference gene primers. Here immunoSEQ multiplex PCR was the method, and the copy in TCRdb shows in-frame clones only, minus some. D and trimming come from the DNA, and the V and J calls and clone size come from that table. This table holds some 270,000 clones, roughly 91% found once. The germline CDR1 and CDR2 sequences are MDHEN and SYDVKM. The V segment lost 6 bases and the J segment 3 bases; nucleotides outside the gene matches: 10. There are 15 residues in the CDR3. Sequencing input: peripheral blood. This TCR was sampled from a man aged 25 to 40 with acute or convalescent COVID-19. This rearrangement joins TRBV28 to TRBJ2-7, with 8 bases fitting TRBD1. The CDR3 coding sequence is TGTGCCAGCAGCCCGCCCAGGACAGGGCGCTACGAGCAGTACTTC. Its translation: CASSPPRTGRYEQYF.